The 18 T cell receptor beta chains below come from one sample, sequenced in a study of cytomegalovirus exposure and HLA in healthy donors. Sequenced by immunoSEQ multiplex PCR; TCRdb stores in-frame clones only, minus some. In the table there are over 250,000 clones, about 86% of which are singletons. The sequenced sample consisted of PBMCs. The receptors derive from a woman in her late teens or twenties in good health and CMV-seronegative.

This chain joins TRBV11-2 and TRBJ1-2, with D hard to call. Trimming took off 5 bases at V and 4 bases at J, with 14 bases between the two ends. Germline V gene data show CDR1 as SGHAT and CDR2 as FQNNGV. The CDR3 has 14 residues. CDR3 DNA sequence: TGTGCCAGCAGCGATAACAGTCATCGCTATGGCTACACCTTC. Protein: CASSDNSHRYGYTF. The entire variable domain, with the rest obtained from reference TRBV11-2 and TRBJ1-2, is as follows: EAGVAQSPRYKIIEKRQSVAFWCNPISGHATLYWYQQILGQGPKLLIQFQNNGVVDDSQLPKDRFSAERLKGVDSTLKIQPAKLEDSAVYLCASSDNSHRYGYTFGSGTRLTVV.

This clone appeared a few times. V and J are TRBV7-8 and TRBJ1-2; D is uncertain. The CDR3 covers 13 residues. Per germline, CDR1 SGHVS and CDR2 FQNEAQ. V lost 4 bases and J lost 1, with 7 bases in between. The CDR3 region has the DNA TGTGCCAGCAGCTCTGGGCGTAACTATGGCTACACCTTC. It specifies CASSSGRNYGYTF.

This clone has just one count. This rearrangement joins TRBV7-9 to TRBJ2-7, with 8 bases matching TRBD1. Germline V gives CDR1 SEHNR, CDR2 FQNEAQ (reference sequence). V shed 3 bases and J 5 bases; nucleotides not matched to a gene: 15. This CDR3 contains 17 residues. CDR3 residues: CASSFLSIQGARDEQYF. Here the CDR3 DNA reads TGTGCCAGCAGCTTCCTATCTATTCAGGGGGCGCGCGACGAGCAGTACTTC.

The chain is built from TRBV19 and TRBJ1-2, with no clear D. CDR3 size: 13 residues. V lost 5 bases and J 2 bases, leaving 9 bases between the germline ends. CDR1 is LNHDA and CDR2 is SQIVND in the germline V gene (reference sequence). The CDR3 DNA reads TGTGCCAGTAGTGTGACAAGGAACTATGGCTACACCTTC. Amino acids: CASSVTRNYGYTF.

V is TRBV5-1 and J is TRBJ2-7; D might be TRBD2 (5 bases). The CDR3 consists of 13 residues. Trimming left V 2 bases short and J 7 bases short, with 13 bases between. CDR1 SGHRS and CDR2 YFSETQ come from the germline V gene. The CDR3 bases are TGCGCCAGCAGCTTCGGACGGGGTAGAGAGCAGTACTTC. It yields the protein CASSFGRGREQYF.

This clone was picked up one time. The rearrangement uses TRBV2 and TRBJ2-3; 13 bases are a match to TRBD2. CDR1 and CDR2 from the germline V gene are SNHLY and FYNNEI. The CDR3 has 15 amino acids. With V trimmed by 4 bases and J by 6 bases, 4 bases remained unmatched. The CDR3 DNA sequence: TGTGCCAGCAGTGTGACTAGCGGGAGGCCCGATACGCAGTATTTT. It is translated as CASSVTSGRPDTQYF.

The J gene is TRBJ1-2, the V gene TRBV7-9; D is possibly TRBD1 (6 bases). The CDR3 sequence is 14 residues long. The germline V gene encodes CDR1 SEHNR and CDR2 FQNEAQ (reference sequence). V shed 5 bases and J shed 1 base, with 11 bases lying between them. CDR3 sequence (DNA): TGTGCCAGCAGCCCCGACAGGAGTAACTATGGCTACACCTTC. It is translated as CASSPDRSNYGYTF.

The genes are TRBV5-6 and TRBJ1-3; 9 positions match TRBD1. CDR1 and CDR2 from the germline V gene are SGHDT and YYEEEE. The CDR3 is 16 amino acids. J gave up 3 bases and V 1 base, and 5 bases lay outside the gene matches. The DNA for the CDR3 is TGTGCCAGCAGCTTGACAGGGGGCTATATTGGAAACACCATATATTTT. This sequence encodes CASSLTGGYIGNTIYF.

The rearrangement joins TRBV7-2 to TRBJ1-4, with 7 bases identical to TRBD1. V shed 4 bases and J 5 bases; nucleotides not matched to a gene: 13. The germline V gene has CDR1 SGHTA and CDR2 FQGNSA. This CDR3 is built from 17 residues. The CDR3 here is CASSSPQGQLRNEKLFF. DNA of the CDR3: TGTGCCAGCAGCTCACCACAGGGGCAATTGAGAAATGAAAAACTGTTTTTT.

This chain joins TRBV5-4 and TRBJ2-2; D is unclear. With 0 bases removed from V and 7 bases from J, the gap between germline ends came to 13 bases. Germline values: CDR1 SGHNT, CDR2 YYREEE (reference sequence). The length of the CDR3 is 15 residues. CDR3 sequence (DNA): TGTGCCAGCAGCTTGGCCATAGGAGTTGGCGGGGAGCTGTTTTTT. Residues: CASSLAIGVGGELFF.

The chain is built from TRBV19 and TRBJ2-1; the D gene is possibly TRBD2 (5 bases). The V gene lost 6 bases and the J gene lost 9 bases, with 15 bases spanning the gap. This CDR3 is built from 13 residues. Germline CDR1 and CDR2: LNHDA and SQIVND (reference sequence). The CDR3 region is CASSATGSSEQFF. CDR3 DNA: TGTGCCAGTAGCGCTACGGGGAGTTCTGAGCAGTTCTTC. Together with reference TRBV19 and TRBJ2-1, the CDR3 gives the full variable domain: DGGITQSPKYLFRKEGQNVTLSCEQNLNHDAMYWYRQDPGQGLRLIYYSQIVNDFQKGDIAEGYSVSREKKESFPLTVTSAQKNPTAFYLCASSATGSSEQFFGPGTRLTVL.

V is TRBV5-4 and J is TRBJ2-7; tentative D call: TRBD2 (5 bases). The CDR3 runs 13 residues. Per the germline V gene, CDR1 is SGHNT and CDR2 is YYREEE (reference sequence). The V end was cut by 5 bases, the J end by 3 bases, with 12 bases between. The CDR3: CASSFGRDYEQYF. CDR3 sequence (DNA): TGTGCCAGCAGTTTTGGACGGGACTACGAGCAGTACTTC.

The chain recombines TRBV7-8 with TRBJ2-7, with a possible D match to TRBD2 (5 bases). V gave up 0 bases and J gave up 3 bases, with 9 bases separating them. CDR1 and CDR2 from the germline V gene are SGHVS and FQNEAQ. The CDR3 loop spans 14 amino acids. The CDR3 nucleotides read TGTGCCAGCAGCTTAGCCGGGGTCCGCTACGAGCAGTACTTC. Translated, it gives CASSLAGVRYEQYF.

The CDR3 sequence: CASGRVGFLPEQYF. Here the CDR3 DNA reads TGTGCCAGCGGCAGGGTTGGTTTCCTCCCCGAGCAGTACTTC. The chain links TRBV6-1 to TRBJ2-7, with TRBD1 as a possible D gene (5 bases). The CDR3 has 14 residues. Germline CDR1 and CDR2: MNHNS and SASEGT. Between the trimmed V and J ends, which lost 8 bases and 6 bases, there was a span of 20 bases.

The chain links TRBV5-6 to TRBJ2-7; the match to TRBD1 covers 10 bases. Germline V gives CDR1 SGHDT, CDR2 YYEEEE. The CDR3 has 15 residues. J lost 2 bases, V lost 4 bases, and 6 bases had no gene match. DNA of the CDR3: TGTGCCAGCAGCATCTTAGGACAGGGGGCCTACGAGCAGTACTTC. Translated: CASSILGQGAYEQYF.

The J gene is TRBJ1-2, the V gene TRBV7-9; 11 positions agree with TRBD1. The J segment lost 4 bases and the V segment lost 5 bases, leaving 6 bases of the junction unmatched. The CDR3 sequence is 15 residues long. Germline assignment: CDR1 SEHNR and CDR2 FQNEAQ (reference sequence). Written as DNA, the CDR3 is TGTGCCAGCAGCGCGCCGGGACAGGGGGGCTATGGCTACACCTTC. It specifies CASSAPGQGGYGYTF.

The V gene is TRBV6-1, the J gene TRBJ2-7, with no clear D. Germline V gene lookup returns CDR1 MNHNS and CDR2 SASEGT. This CDR3 comprises 15 residues. The germline V and J ends were trimmed by 3 bases and 0 bases, with 12 bases remaining between them. The CDR3 protein is CASSESSLSSYEQYF. In DNA, the CDR3 is TGTGCCAGCAGTGAGAGTAGCCTTAGCTCCTACGAGCAGTACTTC.

The chain has TRBV7-9 and TRBJ1-4, with TRBD1 as a possible D gene (6 bases). This CDR3 is built from 14 residues. Germline CDR1 is SEHNR and CDR2 is FQNEAQ (reference sequence). V dropped 5 bases and J dropped 0 bases, with 7 bases sitting between them. The CDR3 region is CASSPGATNEKLFF. CDR3 in DNA: TGTGCCAGCAGCCCAGGGGCAACTAATGAAAAACTGTTTTTT.